This section outlines one T cell receptor beta chain sequence together with its context. The antigen remains unidentified. Assay used: immunoSEQ multiplex PCR; TCRdb lists only in-frame clones, some missing. The profile shows about 980,000 clones, around three quarters of them singletons. The source of the sample is a study of shared clonotypes between healthy human individuals. Regarding the study as a whole: Only a few donors were included, so the genetic and exposure-history diversity represented was limited.

From germline, CDR1 is SGDLS and CDR2 YYNGEE. This CDR3 is 15 amino acids long. Trimming removed 4 bases at V and 4 bases at J, with 14 bases between. The sample taken for sequencing was memory CD4+ T cells sorted from blood. Sample subset: CD45RA-negative fraction. The chain joins TRBV9 to TRBJ2-2, with D possibly matching TRBD1 (6 bases). The TCR comes from a man aged 18 to 29 in good health. CDR3 DNA: TGTGCCAGCAGCCTTTCCCCGGACAGCACCGGGGAGCTGTTTTTT. It specifies CASSLSPDSTGELFF.